This T cell receptor (beta chain) was recovered during a study of shared clonotypes between healthy human individuals. Naive CD8 cells lacked CD45RO, underwent positive selection for CCR7 and left out terminally differentiated effector memory CD45RA+ cells. Germline V CDR1 and CDR2: SGHNT, YYREEE (reference sequence). The CDR3 is 16 residues long. The ends were cut back, 3 bases at V and 3 bases at J, with 17 bases in the middle. Here immunoSEQ multiplex PCR was the method, and the copy in TCRdb shows in-frame clones only, minus some. The repertoire consists of about 1,800,000 clones, with about 95% occurring once and the leading ten covering 1% to 1.5%.

Sequencing was performed on naive CD8+ T cells sorted from blood. The clonotype comes from a man aged 18 to 30 in good health. The V and J genes are TRBV5-4 and TRBJ2-3; D assignment may be TRBD1 or TRBD2 (6 bases each). The CDR3 DNA sequence: TGTGCCAGCAGCTGGAATGGGGGGCCTGTGACAGATACGCAGTATTTT. Protein sequence: CASSWNGGPVTDTQYF.